This section outlines one TCR beta chain sequence together with its context. The antigen remains undetermined. The record originates from a study of T cell responses to AZD1222 COVID-19 vaccine. Study overall: Second-dose intervals near 4 or 12 weeks were combined.

Produced via immunoSEQ multiplex PCR; TCRdb's table is partial and in-frame only. Of about 130,000 clones detected, about 94% appear once; the ten largest clones hold 4.5% to 5.5%. Findings of the study overall: A mostly white British donor set with more females was recruited, and clonal diversity was possibly underestimated. At 160-218 and 743-854, vaccine-associated CD4 TCRs were dominant, and they spanned spike.

The CDR3 runs to 16 residues. Trimming took 1 base from V and 1 from J; bases not matched to a gene: 3. CDR1 is MDHEN, CDR2 SYDVKM, per germline. The origin of this receptor is an adult in good health. This specimen consisted of peripheral blood, obtained on day 0 of AZD1222 vaccination. This chain connects TRBV28 to TRBJ2-3; 9 nucleotides match TRBD2. The CDR3 loop is CASSLLVAGGTDTQYF. The CDR3 DNA reads as TGTGCCAGCAGTTTATTGGTAGCGGGAGGCACAGATACGCAGTATTTT.